The 20 T cell receptor beta chains reported below all come from one sample, sequenced in a study of T cells in Graves' hyperthyroidism and ophthalmopathy (dated by TCRdb to between 2018 and 2021). Library preparation used multiplex PCR. Sequenced using an Illumina HiSeq 2000. The TCR beta CDR3 regions were amplified from the RNA transcripts. A first-round RT-PCR of the TCR CDR3 used the HTBI primer set with the Qiagen OneStep RT-PCR kit. TCRdb handled the public reads itself, with Q25 trimming in fastp and clone calling in MiXCR, and kept productive beta chains. Identical CDR3 protein sequences are pooled into one entry, listed with their most common genes and DNA. Across this sample there are under 350,000 distinct CDR3 sequences, with over 15% seen only once. About 50% of the sample is in the top ten clones. Sequencing was done on a sample of blood. The receptors shown here come from a woman aged 60-75 years with Graves' ophthalmopathy.

The J gene is TRBJ1-1, the V gene TRBV6-1; D possibly corresponds to TRBD1 (6 bases). The germline V gene has CDR1 MNHNS and CDR2 SASEGT. The CDR3 is made up of 13 amino acids. V lost 7 bases and J 6 bases, leaving 15 bases between the germline ends. The CDR3 sequence: CASTQGGVAEAFF. CDR3 DNA: TGTGCCAGCACCCAAGGGGGGGTGGCTGAAGCTTTCTTT.

The gene calls are TRBV10-2 and TRBJ1-1; D uncertain. V gave up 6 bases and J gave up 4 bases, with 12 bases separating them. Germline V CDR1 and CDR2: WSHSY, SAAADI. This CDR3 contains 13 residues. The CDR3 nucleotides are TGCGCCAGCAGCGCGGGCCCAACCACTGAAGCTTTCTTT. Translation: CASSAGPTTEAFF.

There are many counts of this clonotype. V gene TRBV29-1 combines with J gene TRBJ2-2, with a possible D match to TRBD1 (5 bases). The CDR3 is made up of 11 amino acids. Germline V gene data show CDR1 as SQVTM and CDR2 as ANQGSEA. Trimming stripped 6 bases from V and 8 bases from J, with 10 bases between. The CDR3 region has the DNA TGCAGCGTCATGCGGACAGGGGAGCTGTTTTTT. The encoded protein is CSVMRTGELFF.

This clonotype was counted ten times or more. This rearrangement joins TRBV25-1 to TRBJ2-7; 7 bases are a match to TRBD1. V shed 3 bases and J 4 bases; nucleotides not matched to a gene: 6. The CDR3 length is 14 residues. Germline loops: CDR1 MGHDK, CDR2 SYGVNS. The CDR3 nucleotides are TGTGCCAGCAGTGACCGACAGGGAAGGTACGAGCAGTACTTC. This sequence encodes CASSDRQGRYEQYF.

The gene calls are TRBV5-1 and TRBJ2-3; the D call may be TRBD1 or TRBD2 (5 bases each). V gave up 3 bases and J gave up 2 bases, with 10 bases separating them. CDR3 length: 14 residues. Germline CDR1 is SGHRS and CDR2 is YFSETQ. The CDR3, as DNA: TGCGCCAGCAGCTCTGACGGGGCCACAGATACGCAGTATTTT. Translated, it gives CASSSDGATDTQYF.

This clonotype was seen many times. The chain joins TRBV5-1 to TRBJ1-3, with 7 bases that match TRBD1. Germline V CDR1 and CDR2: SGHRS, YFSETQ. V was pared by 4 bases and J by 0 bases, with 16 bases of the junction left unmatched. The CDR3 sequence is 19 residues long. This CDR3 reads CASSVGTASGPVSGNTIYF. DNA of the CDR3: TGCGCCAGCAGCGTCGGGACAGCCTCCGGTCCCGTCTCTGGAAACACCATATATTTT.

This clonotype has a single count. A much larger clone differs from this one at a single base, so this may be a read error. The CDR3 loop reads CSVEDPGLERTDTQYF. The CDR3 bases are TGCAGCGTTGAAGATCCGGGACTAGAGCGCACAGATACGCAGTATTTT. The genes are TRBV29-1 and TRBJ2-3, with TRBD2 matching over 8 bases. The CDR3 runs to 16 residues. Germline V lookup: CDR1 SQVTM, CDR2 ANQGSEA. With V trimmed by 0 bases and J by 1 base, 6 bases remained unmatched.

This clonotype has a count of ten or more. The chain recombines TRBV6-5 with TRBJ1-1, with 9 bases that match TRBD1. There are 14 residues in the CDR3. V dropped 2 bases and J dropped 5; count of bases not matched to a gene: 3. From germline, CDR1 is MNHEY and CDR2 SVGAGI. The CDR3 sequence: CASSYGTGRTEAFF. The DNA of the CDR3 is TGTGCCAGCAGTTACGGGACAGGGAGGACTGAAGCTTTCTTT.

This clonotype was seen repeatedly, ten times or more. The chain combines TRBV18 with TRBJ1-1; D gene ambiguous. This CDR3 has 14 amino acids. V dropped 2 bases and J dropped 7 bases, with 14 bases sitting between them. The germline CDR1 and CDR2 sequences are KGHSH and LQKENI. The CDR3 nucleotides read TGTGCCAGCTCACCAAGTGCGGGTTTAAGTGAAGCTTTCTTT. Protein sequence: CASSPSAGLSEAFF.

As regards this clonotype: The junction departs from germline at one end; a sequencing error may be responsible. V is TRBV11-2 and J is TRBJ1-5; no reliable D call. The CDR3 covers 14 residues. In germline, CDR1 is SGHAT, CDR2 FQNNGV. CDR3 nucleotide sequence: TGTGCCAGCGGCTTAGTACTGAGAAATCAGCCCCAGCATTTT. As protein: CASGLVLRNQPQHF.

This clonotype showed up just a few times. One end of the junction does not line up with germline, which may come from a read error. The rearrangement uses TRBV4-1 and TRBJ1-1; no clear D gene. Germline lookup yields CDR1 MGHRA and CDR2 YSYEKL. The CDR3 extends over 14 amino acids. The CDR3 coding sequence is TGCGCCAGCAGCCGCACAGCCTTGAACACTAAAGCTTTCTTT. Translation: CASSRTALNTKAFF.

This clonotype was recorded at least ten times. The chain is built from TRBV18 and TRBJ2-1; 9 bases align to TRBD2. V shed 5 bases, J shed 7 bases, and the junction held 9 bases outside the gene matches. The V gene's germline CDR1 is KGHSH and CDR2 LQKENI. The CDR3 has 15 residues. CDR3: CASSESSGRENEQFF. CDR3 nucleotide sequence: TGTGCCAGCTCAGAAAGTAGCGGGAGAGAGAATGAGCAGTTCTTC.

This clonotype appeared a few times. The V gene is TRBV13, the J gene TRBJ1-6, with D possibly TRBD1 on 6 matching bases. Trimming pared 5 bases from V and 5 bases from J, leaving 16 bases between. This CDR3 is 16 amino acids long. Looked up from germline, CDR1 is PRHDT and CDR2 is FYEKMQ (reference sequence). In DNA, the CDR3 is TGTGCCAGCAGCCGATACGGGGGGCTTGATAATTCACCCCTCCACTTT. It translates to CASSRYGGLDNSPLHF.

The rearrangement joins TRBV5-1 to TRBJ2-3; TRBD2 agrees at 16 bases. The germline CDR1 and CDR2 sequences are SGHRS and YFSETQ. This CDR3 is built from 16 residues. V was clipped by 7 bases and J by 0 bases; unmatched bases: 2. CDR3 region: CASGTSGRVSTDTQYF. CDR3 DNA sequence: TGCGCCAGCGGGACTAGCGGGAGGGTTAGCACAGATACGCAGTATTTT.

The table lists this clonotype with a count of one. The V and J genes are TRBV7-2 and TRBJ2-7; D unresolved. The J call may not be correct, given that the DNA end is closer to TRBJ2-1. The CDR3 runs to 11 residues. The germline gives CDR1 SGHTA, CDR2 FQGNSA. The CDR3 loop is CASSLLYEQFF. CDR3 nucleotides: TGTGCCAGCAGCCTACTCTACGAGCAGTTCTTC.

This clonotype was seen at least ten times. The gene calls are TRBV2 and TRBJ1-1; weak D call: TRBD1 (5 bases). The CDR3 spans 15 residues. V lost 8 bases, J lost 5 bases, and 21 bases lay in between. The germline CDR1 and CDR2 sequences are SNHLY and FYNNEI. The CDR3: CASGKGTTLGTEAFF. In nucleotides, the CDR3 is TGTGCCAGCGGGAAGGGGACCACCCTGGGTACTGAAGCTTTCTTT.

The V gene is TRBV28, the J gene TRBJ2-1; either TRBD1 or TRBD2 may fit D (5 bases each). The CDR3 extends over 13 amino acids. Germline CDR1 and CDR2: MDHEN and SYDVKM. With 8 bases removed from V and 7 bases from J, the gap between germline ends came to 15 bases. Here the CDR3 reads CASLLEEGNEQFF. CDR3 DNA: TGTGCCAGCCTCCTAGAAGAGGGGAATGAGCAGTTCTTC.

In its sample, this clonotype was seen many times. The J gene is TRBJ1-1, the V gene TRBV6-2 or TRBV6-3, with D possibly TRBD1 on 6 matching bases. Germline CDR1 MNHEY, CDR2 SVGEGT. There are 14 residues in the CDR3. V lost 0 bases to trimming and J lost 10 bases, with 15 bases between them. The CDR3 nucleotides read TGTGCCAGCAGTTACTCGGTCGGGGGCCCGGGAGCTTTCTTT. Protein sequence: CASSYSVGGPGAFF.

This clonotype occurred many times. The genes are TRBV6-5 and TRBJ1-2; TRBD1 aligns across 7 bases. Germline loops: CDR1 MNHEY, CDR2 SVGAGI. Losses at the gene ends were 2 bases for V and 4 bases for J; bases not matched to a gene: 4. This CDR3 is built from 14 residues. The DNA for the CDR3 is TGTGCCAGCAGTTACGCCCGGGACAGCTATGGCTACACCTTC. Translating it yields CASSYARDSYGYTF.

The rearrangement links TRBV12-3 or TRBV12-4 to TRBJ2-2; no clear D. V lost 3 bases, J lost 4 bases, and 9 bases lay in between. The CDR3 contains 14 residues. CDR3 sequence reads: CASSFGRFTGELFF. CDR3 nucleotide sequence: TGTGCCAGCAGTTTCGGCAGGTTCACCGGGGAGCTGTTTTTT.